This T cell receptor (beta chain) is from a study of glioma-infiltrating T cells after dendritic cell vaccination. General study points: The cohort had few patients with full blood and tumor sets.

On this clone itself: Its antigen is unidentified.

Time point: after dendritic cell vaccination, including at tumor progression/relapse. CDR1 LNHDA and CDR2 SQIVND come from the germline V gene (reference sequence). CDR3 length: 16 amino acids. Trimming cost V 0 bases and J 7 bases, with 19 bases left between them. The PCR used 60 V beta and 13 J beta primers. The protocol was immunoSEQ multiplex PCR, while the TCRdb copy is restricted to in-frame clones and leaves out a portion. The sample contains 85,000 or so clones, less than 85% of which appear only once. The chain employs TRBV19 and TRBJ2-7; unclear D gene. Here the sequenced sample was blood, taken after dendritic cell vaccination. This TCR derives from a human donor with glioblastoma. The CDR3, as DNA: TGTGCCAGTAGTATAGATCTGGGCTGGGCAGAAAGTGAGCAGTACTTC. Its translation: CASSIDLGWAESEQYF.